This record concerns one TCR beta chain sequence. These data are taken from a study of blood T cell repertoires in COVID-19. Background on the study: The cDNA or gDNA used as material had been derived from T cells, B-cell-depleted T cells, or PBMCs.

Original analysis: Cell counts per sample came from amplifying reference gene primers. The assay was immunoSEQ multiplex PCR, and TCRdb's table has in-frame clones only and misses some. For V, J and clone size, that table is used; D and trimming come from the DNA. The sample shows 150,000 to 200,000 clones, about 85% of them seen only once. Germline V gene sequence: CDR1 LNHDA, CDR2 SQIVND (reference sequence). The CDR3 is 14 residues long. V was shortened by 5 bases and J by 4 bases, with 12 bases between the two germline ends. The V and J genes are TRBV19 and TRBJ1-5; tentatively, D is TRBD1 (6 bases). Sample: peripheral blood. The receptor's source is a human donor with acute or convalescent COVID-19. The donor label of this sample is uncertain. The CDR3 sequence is CASSPTDRNQPQHF. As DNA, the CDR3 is TGTGCCAGTAGTCCAACCGACAGGAATCAGCCCCAGCATTTT.